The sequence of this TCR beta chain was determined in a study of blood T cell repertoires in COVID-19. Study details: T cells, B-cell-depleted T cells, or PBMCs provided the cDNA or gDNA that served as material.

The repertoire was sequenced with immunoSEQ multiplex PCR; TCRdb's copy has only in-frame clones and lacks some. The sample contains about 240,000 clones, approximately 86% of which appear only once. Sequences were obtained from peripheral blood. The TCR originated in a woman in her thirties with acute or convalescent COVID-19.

The CDR3 DNA follows: TGCGCCAGCAGTGAGATAGCGGGAGACTATGAGCAGTTCTTC. It translates to CASSEIAGDYEQFF. The chain links TRBV10-2 to TRBJ2-1; 9 bases fit TRBD2. This CDR3 is 14 amino acids long. Per the germline V gene, CDR1 is WSHSY and CDR2 is SAAADI. V lost 2 bases to trimming and J lost 8 bases; unmatched junction nucleotides: 4.